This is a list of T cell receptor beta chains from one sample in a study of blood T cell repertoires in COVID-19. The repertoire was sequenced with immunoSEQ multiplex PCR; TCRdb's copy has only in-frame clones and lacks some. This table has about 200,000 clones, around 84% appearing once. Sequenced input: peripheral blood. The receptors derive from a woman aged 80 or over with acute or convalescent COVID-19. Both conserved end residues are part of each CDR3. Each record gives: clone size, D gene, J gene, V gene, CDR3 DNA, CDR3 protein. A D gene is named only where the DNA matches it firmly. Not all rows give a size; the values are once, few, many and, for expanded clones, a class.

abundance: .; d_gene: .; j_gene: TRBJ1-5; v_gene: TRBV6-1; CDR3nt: TGTGCCAGCAGTGAAAAAGGGAGGGCTTATGGGAGCAATCAGCCCCAGCATTTT; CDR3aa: CASSEKGRAYGSNQPQHF
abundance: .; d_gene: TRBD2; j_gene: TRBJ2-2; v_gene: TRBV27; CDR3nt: TGTGCCAGCAGTTTAAGCGGGAGGGCCACCGGGGAGCTGTTTTTT; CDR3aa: CASSLSGRATGELFF
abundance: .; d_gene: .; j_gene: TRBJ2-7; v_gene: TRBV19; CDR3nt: TGTGCCAGTAGTATGGCAGGGACACCGACCTACGAGCAGTACTTC; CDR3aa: CASSMAGTPTYEQYF
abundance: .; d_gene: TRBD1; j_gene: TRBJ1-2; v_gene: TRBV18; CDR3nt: TGTGCCAGCTCACCTGCGACAGGGGACTATGGCTACACCTTC; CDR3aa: CASSPATGDYGYTF
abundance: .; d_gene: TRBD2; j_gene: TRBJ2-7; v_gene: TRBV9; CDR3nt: TGTGCCAGCAGGTCCGGGGCTAGCGGGGCCCCCTACGAGCAGTACTTC; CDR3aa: CASRSGASGAPYEQYF
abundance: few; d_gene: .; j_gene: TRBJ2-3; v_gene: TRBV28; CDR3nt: TGTGCCAACTCCCAGGGAGATACGCAGTATTTT; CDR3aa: CANSQGDTQYF
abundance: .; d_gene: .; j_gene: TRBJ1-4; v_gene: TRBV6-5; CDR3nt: TGTGCCAGCAACCAACAGGCGCGGGGTGGTGAAAAACTGTTTTTT; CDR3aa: CASNQQARGGEKLFF
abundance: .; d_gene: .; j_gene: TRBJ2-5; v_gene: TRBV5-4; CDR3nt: TGTGCCAGCAGTAGAGACAAGATTGAGACCCAGTACTTC; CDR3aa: CASSRDKIETQYF
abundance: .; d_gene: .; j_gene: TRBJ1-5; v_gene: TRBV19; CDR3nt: TGTGCCAGTAGTCTAGGACTCATCCAGGGGTATAGCAATCAGCCCCAGCATTTT; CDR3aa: CASSLGLIQGYSNQPQHF
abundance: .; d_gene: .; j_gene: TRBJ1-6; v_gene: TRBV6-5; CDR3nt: TGTGCCAGCAGTTACGAGGTGAATTCACCCCTCCACTTT; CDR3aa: CASSYEVNSPLHF
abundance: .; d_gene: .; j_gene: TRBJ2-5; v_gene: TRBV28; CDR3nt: TGTGCCAGCAGTGTCGGACATGGGGAGACCCAGTACTTC; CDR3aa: CASSVGHGETQYF
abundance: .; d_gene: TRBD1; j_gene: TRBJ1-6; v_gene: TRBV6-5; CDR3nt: TGTGCCAGCATTCCCTCGGGGACAGGAAATTCACCCCTCCACTTT; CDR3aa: CASIPSGTGNSPLHF
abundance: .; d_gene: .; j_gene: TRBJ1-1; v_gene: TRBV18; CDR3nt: TGTGCCAGCTCACCCCTGGAGGCTTACACTGAAGCTTTCTTT; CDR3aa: CASSPLEAYTEAFF
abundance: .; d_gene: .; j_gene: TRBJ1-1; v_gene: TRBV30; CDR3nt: TGTGCCTGGAGCGTAAAAGGCGTGGAGACTGAAGCTTTCTTT; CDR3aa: CAWSVKGVETEAFF
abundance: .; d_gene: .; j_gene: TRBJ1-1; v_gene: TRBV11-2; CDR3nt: TGTGCCAGCAGCTTAGAACGGGGGTGGAACACTGAAGCTTTCTTT; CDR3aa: CASSLERGWNTEAFF
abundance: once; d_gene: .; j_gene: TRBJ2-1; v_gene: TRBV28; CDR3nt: TGTGCCAGCACCCCCAGGGTATACAATGAGCAGTTCTTC; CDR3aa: CASTPRVYNEQFF
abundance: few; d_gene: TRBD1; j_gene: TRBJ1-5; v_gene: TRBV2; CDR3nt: TGTGCCAGCAGTGGACAGGGAGCGGGCAATCAGCCCCAGCATTTT; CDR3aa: CASSGQGAGNQPQHF
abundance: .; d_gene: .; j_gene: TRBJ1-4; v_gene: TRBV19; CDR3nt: TGTGCCAGTAGTTTCAGGGATACTAATGAAAAACTGTTTTTT; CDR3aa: CASSFRDTNEKLFF
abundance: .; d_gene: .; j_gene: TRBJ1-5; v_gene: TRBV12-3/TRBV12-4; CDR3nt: TGTGCCAGCGCCAGGGATTCCCAGCCCCAGCATTTT; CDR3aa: CASARDSQPQHF
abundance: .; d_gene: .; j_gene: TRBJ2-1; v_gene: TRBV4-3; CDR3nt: TGCGCCAGCAGCCAAGTACTGGGCCCTTACAATGAGCAGTTCTTC; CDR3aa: CASSQVLGPYNEQFF
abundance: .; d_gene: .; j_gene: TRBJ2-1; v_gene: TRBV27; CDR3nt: TGTGCCAGCAGTAGCAGGGGCCACTACAATGAGCAGTTCTTC; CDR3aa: CASSSRGHYNEQFF
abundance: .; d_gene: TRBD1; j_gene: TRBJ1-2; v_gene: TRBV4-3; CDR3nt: TGCGCCAGCAGCCCGGGACAGGGGGTATTTTCGTATGGCTACACCTTC; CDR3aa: CASSPGQGVFSYGYTF
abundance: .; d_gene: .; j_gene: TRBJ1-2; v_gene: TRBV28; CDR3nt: TGTGCCAGCAGCCCCGCGGACTATGGCTACACCTTC; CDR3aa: CASSPADYGYTF
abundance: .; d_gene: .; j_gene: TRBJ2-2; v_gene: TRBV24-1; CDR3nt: TGTGCCACCAGTGGCTGGACAGCCGCGAACACCGGGGAGCTGTTTTTT; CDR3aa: CATSGWTAANTGELFF
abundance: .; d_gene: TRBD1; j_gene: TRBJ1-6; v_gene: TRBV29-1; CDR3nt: TGCAGCGTGGGACAGGGGACTAATTCACCCCTCCACTTT; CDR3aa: CSVGQGTNSPLHF
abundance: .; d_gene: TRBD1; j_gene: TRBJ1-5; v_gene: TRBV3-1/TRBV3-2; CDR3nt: TGTGCCAGCAGCCAAACCGGGACAGGGGGCAATCAGCCCCAGCATTTT; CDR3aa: CASSQTGTGGNQPQHF
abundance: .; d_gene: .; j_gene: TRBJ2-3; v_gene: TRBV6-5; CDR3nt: TGTGCCAGCAGCCAAACAGGGTTCGCAGATACGCAGTATTTT; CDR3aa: CASSQTGFADTQYF
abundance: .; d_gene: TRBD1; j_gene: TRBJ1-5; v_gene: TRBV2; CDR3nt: TGTGCCAGCAGATTGGACAGGTCTTCCAATCAGCCCCAGCATTTT; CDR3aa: CASRLDRSSNQPQHF
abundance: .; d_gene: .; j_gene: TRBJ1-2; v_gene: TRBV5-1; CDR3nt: TGCGCCAGCAGCTTGAGCTCCGCTAACTATGGCTACACCTTC; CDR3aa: CASSLSSANYGYTF
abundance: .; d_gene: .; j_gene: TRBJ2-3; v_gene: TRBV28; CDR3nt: TGTGCCAGCAGGTCCTCGAGAGGGAGTTTCACAGATACGCAGTATTTT; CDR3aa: CASRSSRGSFTDTQYF
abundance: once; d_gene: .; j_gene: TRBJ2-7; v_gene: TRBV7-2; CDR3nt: TGTGCCAGCAGTCCAGCGGGCCTCTCCTACGAGCAGTACTTC; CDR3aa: CASSPAGLSYEQYF
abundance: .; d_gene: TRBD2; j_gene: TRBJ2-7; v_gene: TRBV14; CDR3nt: TGTGCCAGCAGCCATGGCACTAGCGGTGCCTACGAGCAGTACTTC; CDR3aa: CASSHGTSGAYEQYF
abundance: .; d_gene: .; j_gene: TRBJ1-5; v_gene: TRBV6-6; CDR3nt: TGTGCCAGCAGTCCGACAAGCAATCAGCCCCAGCATTTT; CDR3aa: CASSPTSNQPQHF